This entry is about one TCR beta chain. TCRdb's copy holds only in-frame clones and misses some; the assay was immunoSEQ multiplex PCR. The sample yields about 90,000 clones, around 92% seen once. V lost 2 bases and J lost 2; bases outside the gene matches: 2. In germline, CDR1 is MGHRA, CDR2 YSYEKL. This CDR3 spans 15 amino acids. This sample stems from a study of blood T cell repertoires in COVID-19. Across the study: Sites across the United States, Italy and Spain contributed samples from acute and convalescent COVID-19.

The sequencing sample was made of peripheral blood. The V call is TRBV4-1, the J call TRBJ1-4; 7 bases are a match to TRBD1. This clonotype originated in a man in his forties or fifties with COVID-19, enrolled during active disease. Here the CDR3 DNA reads TGCGCCAGCAGCCAAACAGGGGTTACTAATGAAAAACTGTTTTTT. This codes for CASSQTGVTNEKLFF.